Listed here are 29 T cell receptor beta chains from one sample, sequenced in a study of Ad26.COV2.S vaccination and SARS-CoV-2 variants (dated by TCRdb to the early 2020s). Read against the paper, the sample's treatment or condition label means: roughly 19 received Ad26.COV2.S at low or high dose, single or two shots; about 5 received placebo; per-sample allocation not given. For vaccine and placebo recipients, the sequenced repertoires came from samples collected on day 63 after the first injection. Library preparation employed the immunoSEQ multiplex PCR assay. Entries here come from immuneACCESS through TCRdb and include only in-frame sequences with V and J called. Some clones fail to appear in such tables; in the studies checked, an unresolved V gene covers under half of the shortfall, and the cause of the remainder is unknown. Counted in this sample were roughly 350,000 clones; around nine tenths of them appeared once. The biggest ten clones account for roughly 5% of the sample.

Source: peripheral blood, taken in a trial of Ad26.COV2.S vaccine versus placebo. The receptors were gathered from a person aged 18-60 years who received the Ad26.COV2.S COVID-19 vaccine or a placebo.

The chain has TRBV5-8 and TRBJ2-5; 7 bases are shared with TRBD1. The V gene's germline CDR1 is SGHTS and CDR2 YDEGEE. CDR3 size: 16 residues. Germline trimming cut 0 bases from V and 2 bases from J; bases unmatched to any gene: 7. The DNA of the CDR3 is TGTGCCAGCAGCTTGGTCGGGACAGCGTTTCAAGAGACCCAGTACTTC. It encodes CASSLVGTAFQETQYF.

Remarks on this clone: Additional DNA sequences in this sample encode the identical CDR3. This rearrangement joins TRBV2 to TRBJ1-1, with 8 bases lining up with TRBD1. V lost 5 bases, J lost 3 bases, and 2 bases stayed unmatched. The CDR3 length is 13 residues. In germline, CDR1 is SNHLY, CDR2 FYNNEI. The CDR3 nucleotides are TGTGCCAGCAGTCGACAGGGGTACACTGAAGCTTTCTTT. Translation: CASSRQGYTEAFF.

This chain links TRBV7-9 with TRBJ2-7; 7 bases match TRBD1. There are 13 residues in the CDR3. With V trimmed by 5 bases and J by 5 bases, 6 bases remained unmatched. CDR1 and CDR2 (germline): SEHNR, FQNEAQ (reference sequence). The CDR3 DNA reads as TGTGCCAGCAGCCCAGACAGGGTCCACGAGCAGTACTTC. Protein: CASSPDRVHEQYF.

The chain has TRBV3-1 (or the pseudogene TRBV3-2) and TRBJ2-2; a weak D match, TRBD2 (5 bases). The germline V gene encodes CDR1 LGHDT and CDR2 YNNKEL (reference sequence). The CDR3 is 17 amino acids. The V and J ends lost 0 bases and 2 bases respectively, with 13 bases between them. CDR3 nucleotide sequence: TGTGCCAGCAGCCAAGAACAGACTATACGCAACACCGGGGAGCTGTTTTTT. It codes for CASSQEQTIRNTGELFF.

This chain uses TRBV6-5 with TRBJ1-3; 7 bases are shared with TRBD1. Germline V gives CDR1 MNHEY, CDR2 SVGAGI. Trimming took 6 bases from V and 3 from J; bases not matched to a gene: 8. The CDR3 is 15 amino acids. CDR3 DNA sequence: TGTGCCAGCAGCCTAAGCTGGGACAGTGGAAACACCATATATTTT. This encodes CASSLSWDSGNTIYF.

CDR3 in amino acids: CASTVGGLAGVREQYF. The CDR3 DNA reads as TGTGCCAGCACAGTAGGTGGACTAGCGGGGGTACGCGAGCAGTACTTC. J is TRBJ2-7 and V is TRBV28; 13 nucleotides match TRBD2. CDR3 length equals 16 residues. The ends lost 7 bases at V and 6 bases at J; junction bases unmatched: 12. From germline, CDR1 is MDHEN and CDR2 SYDVKM.

Written as DNA, the CDR3 is TGTGCCAGCACGGGACAGGGGGTTGGCAATCAGCCCCAGCATTTT. Encoded protein: CASTGQGVGNQPQHF. The J gene is TRBJ1-5, the V gene TRBV2; 11 positions agree with TRBD1. This CDR3 region has 15 residues. V dropped 7 bases and J dropped 2; count of bases not matched to a gene: 4. Germline loops: CDR1 SNHLY, CDR2 FYNNEI.

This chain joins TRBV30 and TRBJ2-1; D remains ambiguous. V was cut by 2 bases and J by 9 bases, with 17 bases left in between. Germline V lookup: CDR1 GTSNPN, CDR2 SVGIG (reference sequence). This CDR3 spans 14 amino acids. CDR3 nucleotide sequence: TGTGCCTGGAGTAATCCAAGTATTAGACGTGAGCAGTTCTTC. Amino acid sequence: CAWSNPSIRREQFF.

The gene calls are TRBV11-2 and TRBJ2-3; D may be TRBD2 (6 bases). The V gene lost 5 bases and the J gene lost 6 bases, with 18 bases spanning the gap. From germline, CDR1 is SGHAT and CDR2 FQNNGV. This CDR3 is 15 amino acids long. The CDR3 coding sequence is TGTGCCAGCAGCCCTAGCGTGGGGTTGCTTGATACGCAGTATTTT. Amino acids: CASSPSVGLLDTQYF.

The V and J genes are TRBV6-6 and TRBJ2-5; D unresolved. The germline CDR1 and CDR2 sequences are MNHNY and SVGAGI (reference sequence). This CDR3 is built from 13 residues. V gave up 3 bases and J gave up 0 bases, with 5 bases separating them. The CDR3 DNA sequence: TGTGCCAGCAGTTATAGAAACCAAGAGACCCAGTACTTC. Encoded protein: CASSYRNQETQYF.

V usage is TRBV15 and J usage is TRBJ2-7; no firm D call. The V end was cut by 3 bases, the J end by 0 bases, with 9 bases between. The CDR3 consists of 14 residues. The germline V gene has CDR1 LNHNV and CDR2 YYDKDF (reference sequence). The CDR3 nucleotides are TGTGCCACCAGCAGGGTCCAGAGCTCCTACGAGCAGTACTTC. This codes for CATSRVQSSYEQYF.

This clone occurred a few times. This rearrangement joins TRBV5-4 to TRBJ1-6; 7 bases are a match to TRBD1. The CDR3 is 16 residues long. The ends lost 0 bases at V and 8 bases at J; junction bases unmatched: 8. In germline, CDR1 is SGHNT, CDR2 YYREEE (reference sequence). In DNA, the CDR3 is TGTGCCAGCAGCTTGGATGGGACAGCTAGGGATTCACCCCTCCACTTT. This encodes CASSLDGTARDSPLHF.

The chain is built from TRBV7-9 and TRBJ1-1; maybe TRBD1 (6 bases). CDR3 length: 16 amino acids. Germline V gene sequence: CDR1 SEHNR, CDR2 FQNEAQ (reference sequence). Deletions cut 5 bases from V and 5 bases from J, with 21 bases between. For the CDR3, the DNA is TGTGCCAGCAGCCCACCGCATTTACAGGGAGGTACTGAAGCTTTCTTT. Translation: CASSPPHLQGGTEAFF.

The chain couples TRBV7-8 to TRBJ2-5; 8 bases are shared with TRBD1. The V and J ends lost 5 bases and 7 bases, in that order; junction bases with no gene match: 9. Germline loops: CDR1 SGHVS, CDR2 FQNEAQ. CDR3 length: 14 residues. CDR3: CASSPGTGTGTQYF. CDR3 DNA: TGTGCCAGCAGCCCCGGGACAGGTACTGGGACCCAGTACTTC.

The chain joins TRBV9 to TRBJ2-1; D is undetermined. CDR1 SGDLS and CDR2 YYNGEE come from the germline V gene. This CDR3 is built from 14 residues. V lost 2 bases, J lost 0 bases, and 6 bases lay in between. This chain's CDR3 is CASSVKSSYNEQFF. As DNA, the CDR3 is TGTGCCAGCAGCGTGAAGTCCTCCTACAATGAGCAGTTCTTC.

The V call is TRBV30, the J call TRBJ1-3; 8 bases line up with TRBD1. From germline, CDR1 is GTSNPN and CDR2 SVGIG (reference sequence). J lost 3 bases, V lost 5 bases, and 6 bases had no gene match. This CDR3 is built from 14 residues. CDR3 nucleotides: TGTGCCTGGGCGACAGGGGCGATTGGAAACACCATATATTTT. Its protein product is CAWATGAIGNTIYF.

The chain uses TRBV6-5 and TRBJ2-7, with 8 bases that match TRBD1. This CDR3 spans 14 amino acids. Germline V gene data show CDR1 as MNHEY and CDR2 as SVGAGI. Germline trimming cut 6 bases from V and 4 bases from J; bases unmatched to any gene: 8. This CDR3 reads CASSLDRGAYEQYF. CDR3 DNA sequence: TGTGCCAGCAGCTTAGACAGGGGAGCATACGAGCAGTACTTC.

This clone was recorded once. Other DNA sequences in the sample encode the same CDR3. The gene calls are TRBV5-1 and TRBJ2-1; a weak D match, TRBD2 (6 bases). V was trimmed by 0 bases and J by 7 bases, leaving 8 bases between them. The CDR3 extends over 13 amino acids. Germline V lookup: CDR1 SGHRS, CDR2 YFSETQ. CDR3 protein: CASSLDAGNEQFF. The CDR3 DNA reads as TGCGCCAGCAGCTTGGATGCGGGGAATGAGCAGTTCTTC.

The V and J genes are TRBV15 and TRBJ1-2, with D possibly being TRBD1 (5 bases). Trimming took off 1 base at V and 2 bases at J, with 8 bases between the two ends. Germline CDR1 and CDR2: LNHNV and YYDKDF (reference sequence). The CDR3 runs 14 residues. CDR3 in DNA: TGTGCCACCAGCAGAGGATCAGGGAACTATGGCTACACCTTC. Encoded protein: CATSRGSGNYGYTF.

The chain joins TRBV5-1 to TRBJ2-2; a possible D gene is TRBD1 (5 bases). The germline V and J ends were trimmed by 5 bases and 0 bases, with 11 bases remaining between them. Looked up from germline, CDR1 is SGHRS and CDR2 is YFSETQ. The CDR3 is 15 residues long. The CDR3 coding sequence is TGCGCCAGCAGTCTACAGACAGCGAACACCGGGGAGCTGTTTTTT. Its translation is CASSLQTANTGELFF.

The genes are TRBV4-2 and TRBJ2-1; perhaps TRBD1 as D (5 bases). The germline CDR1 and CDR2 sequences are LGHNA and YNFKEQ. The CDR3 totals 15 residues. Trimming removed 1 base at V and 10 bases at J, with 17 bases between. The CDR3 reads CASSQGFERAGEQFF. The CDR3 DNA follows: TGTGCCAGCAGCCAAGGTTTCGAACGGGCAGGGGAGCAGTTCTTC.

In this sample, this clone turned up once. The CDR3 coding sequence is TGTGCCAGCAGTACCCGGGGCAGGGGGAGTGAAAAACTGTTTTTT. Translated: CASSTRGRGSEKLFF. V and J are TRBV6-5 and TRBJ1-4, with 7 bases identical to TRBD1. The CDR3 has 15 residues. CDR1 and CDR2 (germline): MNHEY, SVGAGI. Trimming took 5 bases from V and 7 from J; bases not matched to a gene: 10.

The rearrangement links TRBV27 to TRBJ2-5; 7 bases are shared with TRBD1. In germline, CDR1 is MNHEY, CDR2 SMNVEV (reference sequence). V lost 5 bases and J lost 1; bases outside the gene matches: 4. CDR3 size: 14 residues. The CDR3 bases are TGTGCCAGCAGTCGACGACAGGGCCAAGAGACCCAGTACTTC. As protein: CASSRRQGQETQYF.

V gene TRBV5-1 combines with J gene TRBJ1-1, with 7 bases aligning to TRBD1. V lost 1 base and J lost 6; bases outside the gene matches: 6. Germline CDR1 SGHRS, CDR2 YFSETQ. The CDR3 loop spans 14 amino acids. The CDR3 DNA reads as TGCGCCAGCAGCTTGTTAGGGGGACAGTCTGAAGCTTTCTTT. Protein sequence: CASSLLGGQSEAFF. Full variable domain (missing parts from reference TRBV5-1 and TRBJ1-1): KAGVTQTPRYLIKTRGQQVTLSCSPISGHRSVSWYQQTPGQGLQFLFEYFSETQRNKGNFPGRFSGRQFSNSRSEMNVSTLELGDSALYLCASSLLGGQSEAFFGQGTRLTVV.

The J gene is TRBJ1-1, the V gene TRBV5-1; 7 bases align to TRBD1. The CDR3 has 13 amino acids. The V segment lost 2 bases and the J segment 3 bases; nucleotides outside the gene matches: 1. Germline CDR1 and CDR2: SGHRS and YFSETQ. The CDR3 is CASSFTGDTEAFF. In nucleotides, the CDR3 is TGCGCCAGCAGCTTCACAGGGGACACTGAAGCTTTCTTT.

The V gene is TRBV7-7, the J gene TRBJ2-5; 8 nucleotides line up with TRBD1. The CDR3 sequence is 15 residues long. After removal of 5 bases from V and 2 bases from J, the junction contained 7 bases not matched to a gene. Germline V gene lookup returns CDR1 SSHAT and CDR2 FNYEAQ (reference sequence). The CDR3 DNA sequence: TGTGCCAGCAGCGCCGACAGGGGTCCACAAGAGACCCAGTACTTC. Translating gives CASSADRGPQETQYF.

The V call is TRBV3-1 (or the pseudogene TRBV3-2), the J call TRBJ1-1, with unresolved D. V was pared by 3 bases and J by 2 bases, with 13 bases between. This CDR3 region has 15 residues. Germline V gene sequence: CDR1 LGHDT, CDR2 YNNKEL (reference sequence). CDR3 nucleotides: TGTGCCAGCAGCCACGTCGTTGGAATTAACACTGAAGCTTTCTTT. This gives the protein CASSHVVGINTEAFF.

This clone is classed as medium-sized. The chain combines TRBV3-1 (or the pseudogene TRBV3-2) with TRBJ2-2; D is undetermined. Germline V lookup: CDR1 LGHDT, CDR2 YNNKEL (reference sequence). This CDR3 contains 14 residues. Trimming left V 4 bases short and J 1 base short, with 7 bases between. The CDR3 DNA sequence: TGTGCCAGCAGCCCATTCAGGAACACCGGGGAGCTGTTTTTT. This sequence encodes CASSPFRNTGELFF.

Here the CDR3 reads CASSAGYTGELFF. The DNA of the CDR3 is TGTGCCAGCAGTGCGGGGTACACCGGGGAGCTGTTTTTT. The V and J genes are TRBV6-4 and TRBJ2-2, with D perhaps matching TRBD2 (5 bases). CDR1 MRHNA and CDR2 SNTAGT come from the germline V gene. Trimming removed 4 bases from V and 3 bases from J, with 6 bases in between. This CDR3 is 13 amino acids long.